A single TCR beta chain is shown here with its context. The antigen remains undetermined. Clones were read by immunoSEQ multiplex PCR, and TCRdb kept only the in-frame ones, dropping some. The sample records 150,000 or so clones, 92% being singletons. The sample comes from a study of T cell responses to AZD1222 COVID-19 vaccine. V lost 5 bases, J lost 1 base, and 5 bases lay in between. Germline CDR1 is MNHEY and CDR2 is SMNVEV (reference sequence). The CDR3 runs to 12 residues. General observations from the study: Baseline serology detected seropositivity in only six AZD1222 recipients.

The starting material was peripheral blood, obtained on day 0 of AZD1222 vaccination. This sequence joins TRBV27 and TRBJ1-1; D is unclear. The clonotype comes from an adult in good health. In DNA form, the CDR3 reads TGTGCCAGCAGTCTTTCGAACACTGAAGCTTTCTTT. Translation gives CASSLSNTEAFF.